The 11 T cell receptor beta chains in this list originate from one sample, sequenced in a study of shared T cell receptors in the human thymus. Here immunoSEQ multiplex PCR was the method, and the copy in TCRdb shows in-frame clones only, minus some. The data show 600,000 or so clones, with about 89% seen just once and just under 0.0095% held by the top ten. The same data also contributed to another study, on human thymus T cells.

The sample was thymocytes. These receptors originate from a boy less than two years old with a congenital heart defect.

The chain recombines TRBV9 with TRBJ1-2, with TRBD1 matching over 9 bases. Germline V gene lookup returns CDR1 SGDLS and CDR2 YYNGEE. After removal of 3 bases from V and 3 bases from J, the junction contained 15 bases not matched to a gene. This CDR3 spans 18 amino acids. The CDR3 here is CASSESDRGVRGHYGYTF. In DNA, the CDR3 is TGTGCCAGCAGCGAGTCCGACAGGGGGGTCAGAGGGCACTATGGCTACACCTTC. Full variable domain (outside the CDR3, taken from reference TRBV9 and TRBJ1-2): DSGVTQTPKHLITATGQRVTLRCSPRSGDLSVYWYQQSLDQGLQFLIQYYNGEERAKGNILERFSAQQFPDLHSELNLSSLELGDSALYFCASSESDRGVRGHYGYTFGSGTRLTVV.

The chain's CDR3 is CASSLWVRDYGYTF. The CDR3, as DNA: TGTGCCAGCAGCTTGTGGGTCCGGGACTATGGCTACACCTTC. The V and J genes are TRBV5-6 and TRBJ1-2; D is unclear. Trimming took 1 base from V and 3 from J, leaving 10 bases between them. The CDR3 spans 14 residues. Per the germline V gene, CDR1 is SGHDT and CDR2 is YYEEEE. Supplemented by reference TRBV5-6 and TRBJ1-2, the full variable domain reads DAGVTQSPTHLIKTRGQQVTLRCSPKSGHDTVSWYQQALGQGPQFIFQYYEEEERQRGNFPDRFSGHQFPNYSSELNVNALLLGDSALYLCASSLWVRDYGYTFGSGTRLTVV.

V usage is TRBV6-5 and J usage is TRBJ1-6; the match to TRBD1 covers 10 bases. With 2 bases clipped from V and 8 bases from J, the junction kept 3 bases outside the gene matches. The V gene's germline CDR1 is MNHEY and CDR2 SVGAGI. This CDR3 contains 15 residues. CDR3 DNA: TGTGCCAGCAGTTACATCGACAGGGGGCATTCACCCCTCCACTTT. Translation gives CASSYIDRGHSPLHF.

This chain uses TRBV10-2 with TRBJ2-7; D uncertain. The CDR3 contains 11 residues. The V end lost 4 bases, the J end lost 7 bases, and 8 bases lay between the germline ends. Germline V gives CDR1 WSHSY, CDR2 SAAADI. CDR3 protein: CASSANGEQYF. The CDR3 DNA sequence: TGCGCCAGCAGTGCAAACGGGGAGCAGTACTTC.

The V gene is TRBV7-2, the J gene TRBJ2-7; TRBD1 matches 7 bases. Germline V lookup: CDR1 SGHTA, CDR2 FQGNSA. The CDR3 runs 15 residues. With 3 bases clipped from V and 0 bases from J, the junction kept 5 bases outside the gene matches. The CDR3 nucleotides are TGTGCCAGCAGCTTTCAAGGACAGGACTCCTACGAGCAGTACTTC. Its protein product is CASSFQGQDSYEQYF.

This rearrangement joins TRBV7-3 to TRBJ2-7, with D possibly matching TRBD2 (5 bases). V was trimmed by 3 bases and J by 7 bases, leaving 13 bases between them. Germline V gene data show CDR1 as SGHTA and CDR2 as FQGTGA. This CDR3 spans 13 amino acids. The CDR3 sequence is CASSFGPTREQYF. The CDR3 DNA follows: TGTGCCAGCAGCTTCGGACCTACTAGGGAGCAGTACTTC.

The chain has TRBV30 and TRBJ2-2; D not resolved. The CDR3 totals 16 residues. CDR1 GTSNPN and CDR2 SVGIG come from the germline V gene (reference sequence). V was pared by 4 bases and J by 5 bases, with 20 bases between. CDR3 region: CAWNLERSLQTGELFF. CDR3 sequence (DNA): TGTGCCTGGAATTTGGAACGGAGCCTACAAACCGGGGAGCTGTTTTTT.

About this clone itself: Other DNA sequences within the sample encode an identical CDR3. The rearrangement links TRBV4-3 to TRBJ1-6, with TRBD1 identical over 7 bases. After removal of 0 bases from V and 0 bases from J, the junction contained 8 bases not matched to a gene. Germline-derived CDR1 and CDR2 are LGHNA and YSLEER. The CDR3 runs 19 residues. CDR3 amino acids: CASSQEGTVKSSYNSPLHF. As DNA, the CDR3 is TGCGCCAGCAGCCAAGAAGGGACAGTCAAGAGCTCCTATAATTCACCCCTCCACTTT.

The V call is TRBV9, the J call TRBJ1-1, with D perhaps matching TRBD1 (6 bases). The V and J ends lost 4 bases and 1 base respectively, with 14 bases between them. This CDR3 is built from 15 residues. In germline, CDR1 is SGDLS, CDR2 YYNGEE. The CDR3 region has the DNA TGTGCCAGCAGCCGAGTACAGGGCCCGAACACTGAAGCTTTCTTT. This gives the protein CASSRVQGPNTEAFF.

The chain links TRBV7-9 to TRBJ2-1; the match to TRBD1 covers 7 bases. Losses at the gene ends were 4 bases for V and 5 bases for J; bases not matched to a gene: 11. From germline, CDR1 is SEHNR and CDR2 FQNEAQ (reference sequence). The CDR3 has 16 residues. CDR3 in DNA: TGTGCCAGCAGCTCCCTCCTGATGGGACAGCACAATGAGCAGTTCTTC. As protein: CASSSLLMGQHNEQFF.

The chain carries TRBV4-2 and TRBJ2-7; 8 bases line up with TRBD1. V lost 0 bases, J lost 0 bases, and 7 bases stayed unmatched. The CDR3 sequence is 17 residues long. From germline, CDR1 is LGHNA and CDR2 YNFKEQ. CDR3 in amino acids: CASSQEENQGASYEQYF. The CDR3 coding sequence is TGTGCCAGCAGCCAAGAGGAGAATCAGGGGGCCTCCTACGAGCAGTACTTC.